These 3 T cell receptor beta chains were sequenced from one sample in a study of shared clonotypes between healthy human individuals. Data came from immunoSEQ multiplex PCR; TCRdb stores just in-frame clones and leaves some out. The sample has about 870,000 clones; 85% to 95% are singletons. Naive CD8 cells were CD45RO-negative, positively selected for CCR7, excluding terminally differentiated effector memory CD45RA+ cells. The sample comprised naive CD8+ T cells sorted from blood. These TCRs come from a man aged 30-40 years in good health.

Sample share makes this clone medium-sized. V gene TRBV5-4 combines with J gene TRBJ2-2, with D unresolved. The CDR3 has 13 amino acids. Germline V gene lookup returns CDR1 SGHNT and CDR2 YYREEE (reference sequence). Trimming removed 4 bases from V and 6 bases from J, with 10 bases in between. CDR3 sequence (DNA): TGTGCCAGCAGCCCCGAGCATTCCGGGGAGCTGTTTTTT. Protein sequence: CASSPEHSGELFF.

The chain uses TRBV25-1 and TRBJ2-1, with TRBD2 as a possible D gene (6 bases). V was shortened by 3 bases and J by 6 bases, with 15 bases between the two germline ends. In germline, CDR1 is MGHDK, CDR2 SYGVNS. The CDR3 totals 15 residues. The CDR3 reads CASSDEGGIFNEQFF. CDR3 DNA: TGTGCCAGCAGTGACGAAGGCGGGATCTTCAATGAGCAGTTCTTC.

On this clone: The same CDR3 arises from other DNA sequences in this sample as well. The chain joins TRBV7-9 to TRBJ2-3; no reliable D call. V was clipped by 1 base and J by 5 bases, with 7 bases between them. Germline V gene lookup returns CDR1 SEHNR and CDR2 FQNEAQ (reference sequence). This CDR3 has 13 amino acids. The CDR3, as DNA: TGTGCCAGCAGCTTAGTCGGAGAAGATACGCAGTATTTT. It is translated as CASSLVGEDTQYF.